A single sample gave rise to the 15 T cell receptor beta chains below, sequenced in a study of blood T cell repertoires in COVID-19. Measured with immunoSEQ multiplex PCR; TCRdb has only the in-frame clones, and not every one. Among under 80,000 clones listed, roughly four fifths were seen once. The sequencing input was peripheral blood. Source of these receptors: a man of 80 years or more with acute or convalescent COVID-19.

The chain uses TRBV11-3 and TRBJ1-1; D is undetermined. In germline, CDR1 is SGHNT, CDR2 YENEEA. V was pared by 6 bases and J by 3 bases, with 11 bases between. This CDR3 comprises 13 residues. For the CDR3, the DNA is TGTGCCAGCAGTCTTAGCCCCGACACTGAAGCTTTCTTT. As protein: CASSLSPDTEAFF.

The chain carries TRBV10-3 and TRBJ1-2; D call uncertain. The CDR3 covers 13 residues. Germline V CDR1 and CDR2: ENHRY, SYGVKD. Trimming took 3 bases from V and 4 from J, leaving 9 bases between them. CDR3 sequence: CAISDGVFYGYTF. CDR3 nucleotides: TGTGCCATCAGTGACGGGGTCTTCTATGGCTACACCTTC.

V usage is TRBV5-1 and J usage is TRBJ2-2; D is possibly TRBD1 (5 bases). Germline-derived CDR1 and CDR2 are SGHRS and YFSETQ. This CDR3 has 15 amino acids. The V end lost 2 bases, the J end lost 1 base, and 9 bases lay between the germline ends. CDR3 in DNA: TGCGCCAGCAGCTTTTGGGGCGTGAACACCGGGGAGCTGTTTTTT. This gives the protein CASSFWGVNTGELFF. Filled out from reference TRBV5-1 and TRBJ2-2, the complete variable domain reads KAGVTQTPRYLIKTRGQQVTLSCSPISGHRSVSWYQQTPGQGLQFLFEYFSETQRNKGNFPGRFSGRQFSNSRSEMNVSTLELGDSALYLCASSFWGVNTGELFFGEGSRLTVL.

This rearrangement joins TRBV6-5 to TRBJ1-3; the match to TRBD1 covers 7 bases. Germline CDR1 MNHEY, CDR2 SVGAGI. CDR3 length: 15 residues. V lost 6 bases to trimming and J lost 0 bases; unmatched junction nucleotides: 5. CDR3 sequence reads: CASRLDRSSGNTIYF. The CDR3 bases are TGTGCCAGCAGACTGGACAGGAGCTCTGGAAACACCATATATTTT.

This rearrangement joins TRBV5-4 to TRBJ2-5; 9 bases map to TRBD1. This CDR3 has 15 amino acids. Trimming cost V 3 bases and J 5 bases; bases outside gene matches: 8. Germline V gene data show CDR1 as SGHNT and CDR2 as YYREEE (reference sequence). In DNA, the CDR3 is TGTGCCAGCAGCTCTAACAGGGGGCCGGTGGAGACCCAGTACTTC. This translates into CASSSNRGPVETQYF.

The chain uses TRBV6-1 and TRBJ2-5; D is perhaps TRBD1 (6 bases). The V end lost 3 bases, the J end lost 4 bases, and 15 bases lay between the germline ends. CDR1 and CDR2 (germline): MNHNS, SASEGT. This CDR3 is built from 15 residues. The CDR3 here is CASSDAIQGPETQYF. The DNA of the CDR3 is TGTGCCAGCAGTGATGCGATACAGGGTCCAGAGACCCAGTACTTC.

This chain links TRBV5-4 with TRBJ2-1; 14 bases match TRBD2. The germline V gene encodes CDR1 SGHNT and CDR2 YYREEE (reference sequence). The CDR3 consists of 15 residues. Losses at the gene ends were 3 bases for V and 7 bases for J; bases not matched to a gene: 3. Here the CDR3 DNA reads TGTGCCAGCAGCTGGACTAGCGGGAGGAGAAATGAGCAGTTCTTC. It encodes CASSWTSGRRNEQFF.

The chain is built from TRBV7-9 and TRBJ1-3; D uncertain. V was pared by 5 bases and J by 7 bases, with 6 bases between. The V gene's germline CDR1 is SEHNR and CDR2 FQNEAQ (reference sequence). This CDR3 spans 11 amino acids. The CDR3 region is CASSPSNTIYF. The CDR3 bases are TGTGCCAGCAGCCCTAGTAACACCATATATTTT.

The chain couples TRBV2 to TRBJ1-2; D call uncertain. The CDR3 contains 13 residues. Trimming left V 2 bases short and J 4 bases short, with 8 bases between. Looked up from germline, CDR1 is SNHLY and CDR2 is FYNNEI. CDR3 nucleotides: TGTGCCAGCAGTGAACTAGACGCCTATGGCTACACCTTC. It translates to CASSELDAYGYTF.

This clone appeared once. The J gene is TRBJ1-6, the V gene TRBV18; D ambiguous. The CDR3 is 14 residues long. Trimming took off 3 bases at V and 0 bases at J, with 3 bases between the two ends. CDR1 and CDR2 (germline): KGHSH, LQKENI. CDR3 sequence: CASSPSSYNSPLHF. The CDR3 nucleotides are TGTGCCAGCTCACCGAGCTCCTATAATTCACCCCTCCACTTT. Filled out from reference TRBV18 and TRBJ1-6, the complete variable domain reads NAGVMQNPRHLVRRRGQEARLRCSPMKGHSHVYWYRQLPEEGLKFMVYLQKENIIDESGMPKERFSAEFPKEGPSILRIQQVVRGDSAAYFCASSPSSYNSPLHFGNGTRLTVT.

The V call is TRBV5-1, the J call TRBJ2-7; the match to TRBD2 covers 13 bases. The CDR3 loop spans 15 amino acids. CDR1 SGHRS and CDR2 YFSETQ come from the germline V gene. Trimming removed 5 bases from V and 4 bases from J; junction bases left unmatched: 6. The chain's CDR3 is CASSSGLAGVYEQYF. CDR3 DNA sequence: TGCGCCAGCAGTTCCGGACTAGCGGGGGTTTACGAGCAGTACTTC.

The CDR3 sequence is CASSPGTGRTEAFF. Here the CDR3 DNA reads TGTGCCAGCAGCCCCGGTACGGGGAGGACTGAAGCTTTCTTT. The chain is built from TRBV6-2 or TRBV6-3 and TRBJ1-1; D is unclear. The V end was cut by 6 bases, the J end by 5 bases, with 16 bases between. The germline gives CDR1 MNHEY, CDR2 SVGEGT. The CDR3 spans 14 residues.

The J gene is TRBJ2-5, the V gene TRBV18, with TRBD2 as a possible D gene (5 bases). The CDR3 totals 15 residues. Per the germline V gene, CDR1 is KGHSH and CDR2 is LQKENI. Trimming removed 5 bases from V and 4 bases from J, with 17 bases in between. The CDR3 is CASSTTGLAAETQYF. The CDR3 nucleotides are TGTGCCAGCTCAACTACCGGACTGGCTGCAGAGACCCAGTACTTC.

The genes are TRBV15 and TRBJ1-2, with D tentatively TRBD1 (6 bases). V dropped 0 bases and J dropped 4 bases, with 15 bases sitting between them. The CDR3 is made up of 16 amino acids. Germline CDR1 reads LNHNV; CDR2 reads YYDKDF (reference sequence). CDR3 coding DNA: TGTGCCACCAGCAGAGATACTACAGGGATCGGCTATGGCTACACCTTC. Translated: CATSRDTTGIGYGYTF.

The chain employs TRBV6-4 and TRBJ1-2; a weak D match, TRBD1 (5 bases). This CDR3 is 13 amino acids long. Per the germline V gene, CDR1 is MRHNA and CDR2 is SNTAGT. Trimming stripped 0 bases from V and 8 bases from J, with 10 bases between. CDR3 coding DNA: TGTGCCAGCAGTGACTCGGCAGGGATCGGCTACACCTTC. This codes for CASSDSAGIGYTF.